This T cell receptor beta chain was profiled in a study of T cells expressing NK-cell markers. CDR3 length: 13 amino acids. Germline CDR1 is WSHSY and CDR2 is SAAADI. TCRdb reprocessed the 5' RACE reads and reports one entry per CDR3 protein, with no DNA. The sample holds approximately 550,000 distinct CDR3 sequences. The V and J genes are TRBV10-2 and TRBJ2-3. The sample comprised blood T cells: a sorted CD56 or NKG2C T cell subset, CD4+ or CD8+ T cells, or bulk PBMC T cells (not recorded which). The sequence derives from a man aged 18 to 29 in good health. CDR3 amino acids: CASRIGQVDTQYF.